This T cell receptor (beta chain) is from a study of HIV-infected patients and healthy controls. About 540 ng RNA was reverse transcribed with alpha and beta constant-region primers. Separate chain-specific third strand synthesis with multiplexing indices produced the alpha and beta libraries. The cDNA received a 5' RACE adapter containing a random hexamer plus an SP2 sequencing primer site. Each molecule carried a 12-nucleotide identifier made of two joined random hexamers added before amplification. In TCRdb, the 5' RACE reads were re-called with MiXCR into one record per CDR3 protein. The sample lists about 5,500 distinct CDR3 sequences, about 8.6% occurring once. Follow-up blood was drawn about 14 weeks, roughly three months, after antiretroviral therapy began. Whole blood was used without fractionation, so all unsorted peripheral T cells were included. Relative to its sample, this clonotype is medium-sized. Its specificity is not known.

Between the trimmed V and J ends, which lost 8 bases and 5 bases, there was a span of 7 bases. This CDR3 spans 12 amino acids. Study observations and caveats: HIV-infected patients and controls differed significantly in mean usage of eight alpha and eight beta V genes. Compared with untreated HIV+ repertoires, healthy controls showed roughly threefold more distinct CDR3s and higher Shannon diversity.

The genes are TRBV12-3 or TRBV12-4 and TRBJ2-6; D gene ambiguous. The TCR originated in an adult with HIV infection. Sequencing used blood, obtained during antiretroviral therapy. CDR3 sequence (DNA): TGTGCCAGCGGAAACAGGGCCAACGTCCTGACTTTC. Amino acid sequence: CASGNRANVLTF.